The T cell receptor (beta chain) under discussion was sequenced for a study of cytomegalovirus exposure and HLA in healthy donors. Study-level results: Based on reports, TCR beta sequences accurately predicted HLA-A and HLA-B alleles for most subjects. The study designated 164 TCR beta chains cytomegalovirus-associated.

The PCR employed 60 Vbeta primers together with 13 Jbeta primers. Sequencing used immunoSEQ multiplex PCR; TCRdb keeps in-frame clones, though not all of them. The sample carries about 190,000 clones, 81% recorded once. The germline V gene has CDR1 SGHDT and CDR2 YYEEEE. The CDR3 covers 17 residues. V trimming: 4 bases; J trimming: 7 bases; junction bases outside the gene matches: 14. This clone was picked up one time. Its cognate antigen is unknown. The sequence was obtained from a man aged 50 to 59 in good health and CMV-seronegative. V usage is TRBV5-6 and J usage is TRBJ2-2, with 9 nucleotides matching TRBD1. The sample consisted of PBMCs. This chain's CDR3 is CASSPPPGDRADGELFF. The CDR3 nucleotides are TGTGCCAGCAGCCCCCCGCCGGGGGACAGGGCGGACGGGGAGCTGTTTTTT.